Presented here are 27 T cell receptor beta chains from one specimen sequenced in a study of T cell repertoires in cytomegalovirus infection. TCRdb re-analysed the reads in MiXCR, keeping a single row per CDR3 protein. The table shows hundreds of thousands of distinct CDR3 sequences, with 6.5% occurring only once. Sequencing used PBMCs. The receptor set was obtained from a human donor in good health (CMV status not recorded). Some clones in this sample may be carry-over from other donors' samples.

There are many counts of this clonotype. J is TRBJ1-1 and V is TRBV7-3; D perhaps matches TRBD1 (5 bases). From germline, CDR1 is SGHTA and CDR2 FQGTGA. V lost 6 bases and J lost 2, with 13 bases in between. The CDR3 runs to 14 residues. Here the CDR3 DNA reads TGTGCCAGCAGTGGGGGACCAGAAAACACTGAAGCTTTCTTT. This codes for CASSGGPENTEAFF.

Many counts were recorded for this clonotype. The V and J genes are TRBV19 and TRBJ2-1; 9 bases map to TRBD1. This CDR3 has 16 residues. V lost 5 bases to trimming and J lost 6 bases; unmatched junction nucleotides: 11. Germline values: CDR1 LNHDA, CDR2 SQIVND (reference sequence). The CDR3 loop is CASSHTGTGSFNEQFF. Here the CDR3 DNA reads TGTGCCAGTAGTCACACCGGGACAGGGAGTTTCAATGAGCAGTTCTTC.

In its sample, this clonotype was seen many times. DNA of the CDR3: TGTGCCATCAGTGAAATGGATAATCAGCCCCAGCATTTT. Protein sequence: CAISEMDNQPQHF. The gene calls are TRBV10-3 and TRBJ1-5; D is undetermined. This CDR3 is built from 13 residues. Germline lookup yields CDR1 ENHRY and CDR2 SYGVKD. The V gene lost 3 bases and the J gene lost 4 bases, with 7 bases spanning the gap.

This clonotype has more than one count but fewer than ten. This chain connects TRBV4-3 to TRBJ1-5, with a possible D match to TRBD1 (6 bases). Germline V gene lookup returns CDR1 LGHNA and CDR2 YSLEER. Trimming removed 0 bases from V and 0 bases from J, with 12 bases in between. There are 17 residues in the CDR3. The CDR3 DNA sequence: TGCGCCAGCAGCCAAGATCTCAGGGGCTATAGCAATCAGCCCCAGCATTTT. Encoded protein: CASSQDLRGYSNQPQHF.

There are many counts of this clonotype. This chain links TRBV7-2 with TRBJ2-1; 7 bases are a match to TRBD1. The germline V gene has CDR1 SGHTA and CDR2 FQGNSA. The CDR3 loop spans 15 amino acids. Germline trimming cut 5 bases from V and 2 bases from J; bases unmatched to any gene: 6. The CDR3 DNA sequence: TGTGCCAGCAGCCGACGGGACAGAGCCTACAATGAGCAGTTCTTC. Residues: CASSRRDRAYNEQFF.

This clonotype was detected ten times or more. The V call is TRBV19, the J call TRBJ1-1; D is possibly TRBD1 (6 bases). CDR3 size: 14 residues. Germline V CDR1 and CDR2: LNHDA, SQIVND (reference sequence). V was trimmed by 5 bases and J by 6 bases, leaving 16 bases between them. CDR3 sequence reads: CASSAGTRISEAFF. The CDR3 DNA is TGTGCCAGTAGTGCCGGGACACGAATCTCTGAAGCTTTCTTT.

This clonotype was detected ten times or more. The V call is TRBV7-2, the J call TRBJ1-2; 7 positions match TRBD1. Germline trimming cut 5 bases from V and 4 bases from J; bases unmatched to any gene: 4. Germline CDR1 reads SGHTA; CDR2 reads FQGNSA. The CDR3 loop spans 13 amino acids. CDR3: CASSPGTVYGYTF. Here the CDR3 DNA reads TGTGCCAGCAGCCCCGGGACAGTCTATGGCTACACCTTC.

The table lists this clonotype with many counts. V gene TRBV6-2 or TRBV6-3 combines with J gene TRBJ1-6, with D perhaps TRBD1 (5 bases). Germline V CDR1 and CDR2: MNHEY, SVGEGT. V was pared by 4 bases and J by 8 bases, with 6 bases between. CDR3 length equals 12 residues. The CDR3: CASSWDHSPLHF. CDR3 in DNA: TGTGCCAGCAGTTGGGACCATTCACCCCTCCACTTT.

To note about this clonotype: One junction end disagrees with the germline gene, perhaps due to a read error. The chain couples TRBV28 to TRBJ2-1, with 10 bases lining up with TRBD2. The germline CDR1 and CDR2 sequences are MDHEN and SYDVKM. The CDR3 length is 17 residues. The CDR3 region has the DNA TGTGGCAGCAGTTTTGGAAGCGGGGGGGCTAGACGCAATGAGCAGTTCTTC. It specifies CGSSFGSGGARRNEQFF. Full variable domain (outside the CDR3, taken from reference TRBV28 and TRBJ2-1): DVKVTQSSRYLVKRTGEKVFLECVQDMDHENMFWYRQDPGLGLRLIYFSYDVKMKEKGDIPEGYSVSREKKERFSLILESASTNQTSMYLCGSSFGSGGARRNEQFFGPGTRLTVL.

This clonotype was counted many times. This chain connects TRBV7-2 to TRBJ2-3; D is unclear. The CDR3 length is 12 residues. The V end was cut by 3 bases, the J end by 6 bases, with 7 bases between. Germline loops: CDR1 SGHTA, CDR2 FQGNSA. CDR3 DNA sequence: TGTGCCAGCAGCTTCAGTTACGATACGCAGTATTTT. This sequence encodes CASSFSYDTQYF.

This clonotype was seen at least ten times. This chain joins TRBV20-1 and TRBJ2-7, with D unresolved. The CDR3 loop spans 13 amino acids. Germline lookup yields CDR1 DFQATT and CDR2 SNEGSKA (reference sequence). Trimming removed 3 bases at V and 3 bases at J, with 12 bases between. CDR3 region: CSASEGTIYEQYF. The CDR3 DNA follows: TGCAGTGCTAGTGAAGGTACAATCTACGAGCAGTACTTC.

This clonotype was recorded at least ten times. This chain links TRBV5-1 with TRBJ2-4, with D perhaps being TRBD1 or TRBD2 (5 bases each). The CDR3 runs 17 residues. Between the trimmed V and J ends, which lost 0 bases and 0 bases, there was a span of 13 bases. Germline lookup yields CDR1 SGHRS and CDR2 YFSETQ. CDR3 in amino acids: CASSLGGTDVAKNIQYF. The CDR3 coding sequence is TGCGCCAGCAGCTTGGGGGGGACGGACGTAGCCAAAAACATTCAGTACTTC.

The table lists this clonotype with many counts. This chain joins TRBV6-5 and TRBJ1-2; D gene unclear. The germline V gene has CDR1 MNHEY and CDR2 SVGAGI. There are 13 residues in the CDR3. V was clipped by 2 bases and J by 3 bases, with 7 bases between them. CDR3 residues: CASSYERDYGYTF. The CDR3 region has the DNA TGTGCCAGCAGTTACGAGCGGGACTATGGCTACACCTTC.

V usage is TRBV7-3 and J usage is TRBJ2-3; 7 bases fit TRBD2. This CDR3 is 14 amino acids long. The V segment lost 2 bases and the J segment 6 bases; nucleotides outside the gene matches: 5. CDR1 is SGHTA, CDR2 FQGTGA, per germline. The DNA for the CDR3 is TGTGCCAGCAGCTTAGGCGGGGGTCGTGATACGCAGTATTTT. Protein product: CASSLGGGRDTQYF.

In its sample, this clonotype was seen many times. The CDR3 here is CAISASSQGRNSPLHF. DNA for the CDR3: TGTGCCATCAGTGCCTCCTCACAGGGAAGGAATTCACCCCTCCACTTT. The chain is built from TRBV10-3 and TRBJ1-6, with D perhaps matching TRBD1 (6 bases). Germline CDR1 is ENHRY and CDR2 is SYGVKD. The CDR3 loop spans 16 amino acids. Deletions cut 4 bases from V and 7 bases from J, with 17 bases between.

This clonotype was seen repeatedly, ten times or more. J is TRBJ1-1 and V is TRBV5-1; D unclear. Germline CDR1 reads SGHRS; CDR2 reads YFSETQ. V was clipped by 4 bases and J by 1 base, with 14 bases between them. The length of the CDR3 is 15 residues. The CDR3 is CASSPPLRSNTEAFF. The DNA for the CDR3 is TGCGCCAGCAGCCCCCCTTTACGATCGAACACTGAAGCTTTCTTT.

This clonotype was observed at least ten times. V is TRBV20-1 and J is TRBJ2-5; either TRBD1 or TRBD2 may fit D (5 bases each). Germline V CDR1 and CDR2: DFQATT, SNEGSKA (reference sequence). The CDR3 length is 13 residues. The ends were cut back, 1 base at V and 5 bases at J, with 11 bases in the middle. CDR3 nucleotide sequence: TGCAGTGCTAGAGGTGGGGGTCGGGAGACCCAGTACTTC. Protein: CSARGGGRETQYF.

This clonotype has at least ten counts. This rearrangement joins TRBV30 to TRBJ1-5; TRBD1 matches at 7 bases. Germline CDR1 is GTSNPN and CDR2 is SVGIG (reference sequence). J gave up 4 bases and V 2 bases, and 5 bases lay outside the gene matches. The CDR3 runs 14 residues. CDR3 region: CAWSKGGGNQPQHF. The CDR3 nucleotides are TGTGCCTGGAGTAAAGGGGGCGGAAATCAGCCCCAGCATTTT.

This clonotype came up many times. The chain has TRBV7-2 and TRBJ1-3, with unresolved D. This CDR3 spans 13 amino acids. Germline V gene sequence: CDR1 SGHTA, CDR2 FQGNSA. Trimming took 1 base from V and 0 from J, leaving 1 base between them. The CDR3 region has the DNA TGTGCCAGCAGCTTAGACTCTGGAAACACCATATATTTT. This encodes CASSLDSGNTIYF.

This clonotype was picked up many times. The J gene is TRBJ2-5, the V gene TRBV11-3; a weak D match, TRBD2 (5 bases). The CDR3 runs to 14 residues. Germline V gives CDR1 SGHNT, CDR2 YENEEA. Trimming left V 0 bases short and J 7 bases short, with 12 bases between. CDR3 loop: CASSLDGFEGTQYF. The DNA for the CDR3 is TGTGCCAGCAGCTTAGATGGGTTCGAGGGGACCCAGTACTTC.

At least ten counts were recorded for this clonotype. The CDR3: CASSSLAPTVNTGELFF. The CDR3 coding sequence is TGTGCCAGCAGTTCTCTTGCCCCGACAGTAAACACCGGGGAGCTGTTTTTT. The chain combines TRBV6-5 with TRBJ2-2; D possibly corresponds to TRBD1 (5 bases). From germline, CDR1 is MNHEY and CDR2 SVGAGI. The CDR3 has 17 residues. V lost 4 bases and J lost 2, with 17 bases in between.

This clonotype came up many times. CDR3 nucleotides: TGTGCCAGTAGTATTGGGCTTAAAACATTTCAGCCCCAGCATTTT. Amino acids: CASSIGLKTFQPQHF. V gene TRBV19 combines with J gene TRBJ1-5; D remains ambiguous. The V gene's germline CDR1 is LNHDA and CDR2 SQIVND (reference sequence). The V and J ends lost 3 bases and 6 bases respectively, with 15 bases between them. This CDR3 contains 15 residues. The full variable domain, rest sourced from reference TRBV19 and TRBJ1-5, is DGGITQSPKYLFRKEGQNVTLSCEQNLNHDAMYWYRQDPGQGLRLIYYSQIVNDFQKGDIAEGYSVSREKKESFPLTVTSAQKNPTAFYLCASSIGLKTFQPQHFGDGTRLSIL.

This clonotype has at least ten counts. The rearrangement links TRBV20-1 to TRBJ2-6; 12 bases are a match to TRBD1. The CDR3 has 19 amino acids. V lost 0 bases and J lost 0; bases outside the gene matches: 6. Per germline, CDR1 DFQATT and CDR2 SNEGSKA (reference sequence). Written as DNA, the CDR3 is TGCAGTGCTAGAGATGGCGGGACAGGGGGCACCTCTGGGGCCAACGTCCTGACTTTC. Amino acids: CSARDGGTGGTSGANVLTF.

The table lists this clonotype with many counts. This chain connects TRBV2 to TRBJ1-1; D uncertain. The CDR3 loop spans 14 amino acids. The ends were cut back, 4 bases at V and 5 bases at J, with 14 bases in the middle. The germline gives CDR1 SNHLY, CDR2 FYNNEI. CDR3 amino acids: CASSVHSGGTEAFF. CDR3 DNA: TGTGCCAGCAGTGTACATTCCGGTGGGACTGAAGCTTTCTTT.

This chain joins TRBV12-3 or TRBV12-4 and TRBJ2-7, with D hard to call. Trimming stripped 1 base from V and 5 bases from J, with 6 bases between. This CDR3 spans 12 amino acids. CDR3 sequence: CASSLGVNEQYF. CDR3 in DNA: TGTGCCAGCAGTTTAGGGGTTAACGAGCAGTACTTC.

This clonotype came up many times. CDR3 sequence: CASGFSTGDYEQYF. The CDR3, as DNA: TGTGCCAGCGGGTTTTCGACAGGGGACTACGAGCAGTACTTC. The chain employs TRBV6-1 and TRBJ2-7; 8 nucleotides match TRBD1. The germline CDR1 and CDR2 sequences are MNHNS and SASEGT. The CDR3 totals 14 residues. With 8 bases clipped from V and 3 bases from J, the junction kept 9 bases outside the gene matches.

This clonotype has ten or more counts. This rearrangement joins TRBV18 to TRBJ1-6, with a weak D call TRBD1 (5 bases). Germline CDR1 KGHSH, CDR2 LQKENI. V lost 2 bases and J lost 5, with 10 bases in between. This CDR3 is built from 15 residues. CDR3 region: CASSPGVGDNSPLHF. In DNA, the CDR3 is TGTGCCAGCTCACCAGGGGTAGGGGATAATTCACCCCTCCACTTT.